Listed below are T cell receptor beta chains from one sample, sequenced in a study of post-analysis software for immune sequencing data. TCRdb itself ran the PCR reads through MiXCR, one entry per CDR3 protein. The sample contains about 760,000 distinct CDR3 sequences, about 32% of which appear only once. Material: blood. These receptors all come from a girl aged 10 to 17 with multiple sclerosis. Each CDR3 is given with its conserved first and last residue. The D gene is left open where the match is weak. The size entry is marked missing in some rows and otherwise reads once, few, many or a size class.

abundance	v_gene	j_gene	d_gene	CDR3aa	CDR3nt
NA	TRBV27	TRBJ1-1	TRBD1	CASRGGPVTEAFF	TGTGCCAGCAGAGGGGGCCCGGTCACTGAAGCTTTCTTT
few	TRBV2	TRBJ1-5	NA	CASGGLGNQPQHF	TGTGCCAGCGGGGGCTTGGGCAATCAGCCCCAGCATTTT
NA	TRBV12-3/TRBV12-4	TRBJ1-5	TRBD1	CASRFGTGIGPQHF	TGTGCCAGCAGGTTTGGGACAGGGATCGGGCCCCAGCATTTT
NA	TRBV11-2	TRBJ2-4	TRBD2	CASSLRLAGAQYF	TGTGCCAGCAGCTTACGACTAGCGGGAGCGCAGTACTTC
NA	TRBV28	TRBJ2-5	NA	CASSLLSGLETQYF	TGTGCCAGCAGTTTACTCTCGGGACTGGAGACCCAGTACTTC
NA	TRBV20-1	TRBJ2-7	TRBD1	CSARDGDRPDEQYF	TGCAGTGCTAGAGATGGGGACAGGCCTGACGAGCAGTACTTC
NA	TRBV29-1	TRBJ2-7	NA	CSVCGGESYEQYF	TGCAGCGTTTGTGGCGGGGAGTCCTACGAGCAGTACTTC
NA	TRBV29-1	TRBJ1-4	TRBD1	CSVEDTGTGVEKLFF	TGCAGCGTTGAAGACACCGGGACAGGGGTTGAAAAACTGTTTTTT
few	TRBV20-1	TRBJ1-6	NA	CSFPSRGNSPPHF	TGCAGCTTCCCAAGCAGGGGCAATTCACCCCCCCACTTT
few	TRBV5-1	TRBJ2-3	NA	CASSLDLTSTDTQYF	TGCGCCAGCAGCTTGGACCTTACTAGCACAGATACGCAGTATTTT
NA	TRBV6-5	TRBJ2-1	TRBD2	CASSSPGRGGTRSYNEQFF	TGTGCCAGCAGTTCCCCCGGGCGCGGGGGGACCCGCTCCTACAATGAGCAGTTCTTC
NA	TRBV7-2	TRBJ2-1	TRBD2	CASSLVVSFLAGTYNEQFF	TGTGCCAGCAGCTTAGTGGTTTCATTTTTAGCGGGAACCTACAATGAGCAGTTCTTC
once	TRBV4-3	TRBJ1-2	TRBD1	CASSQEQGARGYTF	TGCGCCAGCAGCCAAGAACAGGGGGCTCGTGGCTACACCTTC
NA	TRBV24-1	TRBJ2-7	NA	CATQGNFYEQYF	TGTGCCACGCAGGGGAACTTCTACGAGCAGTACTTC
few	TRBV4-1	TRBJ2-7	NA	CASSAVAGSYEQYF	TGCGCCAGCAGCGCAGTAGCAGGGTCCTACGAGCAGTACTTC
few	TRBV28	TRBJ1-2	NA	CASSPPLVARRGYTF	TGTGCCAGCAGCCCCCCCCTGGTAGCTAGACGTGGCTACACCTTC
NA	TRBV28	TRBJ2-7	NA	CASTETHLPTYEQYF	TGTGCCAGCACCGAAACCCACTTGCCCACTTACGAGCAGTACTTC
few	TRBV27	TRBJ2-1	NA	CASTPSRMIRNEQFF	TGTGCCAGCACCCCATCCCGGATGATTCGCAATGAGCAGTTCTTC
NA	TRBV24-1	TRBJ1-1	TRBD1	CATSESRPQGDTEAFF	TGTGCCACCAGTGAGTCCCGACCGCAGGGGGACACTGAAGCTTTCTTT
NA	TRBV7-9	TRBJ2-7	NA	CASSFDLGSSEQYF	TGTGCCAGCAGCTTTGATCTAGGGTCGAGCGAGCAGTACTTC
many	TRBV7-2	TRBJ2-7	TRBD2	CASSLGGLAGDEQYF	TGTGCCAGCAGCTTAGGGGGACTAGCGGGAGACGAGCAGTACTTC
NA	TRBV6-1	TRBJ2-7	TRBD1	CASSDLDRGPFSYEQYF	TGTGCCAGCAGTGACCTAGACAGGGGGCCCTTCTCCTACGAGCAGTACTTC
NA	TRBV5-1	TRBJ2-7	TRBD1	CASSSRTGDYEQYF	TGCGCCAGCAGCTCTCGGACAGGGGACTACGAGCAGTACTTC
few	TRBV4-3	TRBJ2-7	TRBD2	CASSQIAIAGLYEQYF	TGCGCCAGCAGCCAAATTGCTATAGCGGGTCTCTACGAGCAGTACTTC
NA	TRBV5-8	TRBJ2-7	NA	CASSSHREGSYEQYF	TGTGCCAGCAGCTCCCACAGGGAGGGCTCCTACGAGCAGTACTTC
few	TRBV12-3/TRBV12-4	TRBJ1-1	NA	CASSLAGVAFF	TGTGCCAGCAGTTTAGCCGGGGTCGCTTTCTTT
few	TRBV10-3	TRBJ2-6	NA	CAISGPRGASGANVLTF	TGTGCCATCAGTGGACCGCGTGGGGCCTCTGGGGCCAACGTCCTGACTTTC
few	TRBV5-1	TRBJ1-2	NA	CASSPQSPSAGYTF	TGCGCCAGCAGCCCACAGAGCCCGTCGGCCGGCTACACCTTC
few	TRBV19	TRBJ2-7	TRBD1	CASSIQRTGATYEQYF	TGTGCCAGTAGTATACAAAGGACAGGGGCGACCTACGAGCAGTACTTC
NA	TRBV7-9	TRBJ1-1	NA	CASSLGVEAFF	TGTGCCAGCAGCTTAGGGGTCGAAGCTTTCTTT
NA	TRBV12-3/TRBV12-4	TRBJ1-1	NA	CASSPPLGDLTEVFF	TGTGCCAGCAGTCCGCCATTGGGGGATCTCACTGAAGTTTTCTTT
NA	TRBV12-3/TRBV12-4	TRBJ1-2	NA	CASSSGTDHGGYTF	TGTGCCAGCAGTTCCGGAACGGATCACGGTGGCTACACCTTC
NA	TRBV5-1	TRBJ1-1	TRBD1	CASSLGTGGIRTEAFF	TGCGCCAGCAGCCTTGGGACAGGGGGGATTAGGACTGAAGCTTTCTTT
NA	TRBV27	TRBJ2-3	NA	CASSTFIFGDITGMQYF	TGTGCCAGCAGCACCTTTATCTTCGGGGACATAACAGGTATGCAGTATTTT
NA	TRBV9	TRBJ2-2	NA	CASSVVEGIGELFF	TGTGCCAGCAGCGTAGTGGAGGGAATCGGGGAGCTGTTTTTT
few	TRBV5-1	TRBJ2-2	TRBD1	CASSLGTGVIGELFF	TGCGCCAGCAGCTTGGGGACAGGGGTTATCGGGGAGCTGTTTTTT
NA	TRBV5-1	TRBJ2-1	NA	CASRHGESQYNEQFF	TGCGCCAGCAGACATGGGGAGTCTCAATACAATGAGCAGTTCTTC
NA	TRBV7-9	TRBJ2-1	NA	CASSLRSGFVNEQFF	TGTGCCAGCAGCTTACGGTCAGGGTTTGTTAATGAGCAGTTCTTC
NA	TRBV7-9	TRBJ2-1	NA	CASSTTDHYYNEQFF	TGTGCCAGCAGTACGACTGACCACTACTACAATGAGCAGTTCTTC
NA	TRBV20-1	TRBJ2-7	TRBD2	CSASALAGVFSVEQYF	TGCAGTGCTAGTGCGCTAGCGGGAGTCTTCTCGGTCGAGCAGTACTTC
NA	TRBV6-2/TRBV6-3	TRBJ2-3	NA	CASSYSIGGGDTQYF	TGCGCCAGCAGTTACTCGATCGGGGGCGGAGATACGCAGTATTTT
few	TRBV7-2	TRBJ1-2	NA	CASSPLPKGGYGYTF	TGTGCCAGCAGCCCCCTCCCTAAGGGTGGCTATGGCTACACCTTC
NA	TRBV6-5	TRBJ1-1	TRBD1	CASSYSRQGYTEAFF	TGTGCCAGCAGTTACTCCAGACAGGGGTACACTGAAGCTTTCTTT
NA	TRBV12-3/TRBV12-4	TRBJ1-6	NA	CASTLGARFWPLHF	TGTGCCAGCACCCTAGGGGCCCGGTTCTGGCCCCTCCACTTT
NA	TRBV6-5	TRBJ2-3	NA	CASQLIPSTDTQYF	TGTGCCAGCCAACTAATCCCTAGCACAGATACGCAGTATTTT
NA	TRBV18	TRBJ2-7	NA	CAGSPVAGKYEQYF	TGTGCCGGCTCACCGGTGGCAGGGAAGTACGAGCAGTACTTC
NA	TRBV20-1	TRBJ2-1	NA	CRARDQREQFF	TGCAGGGCTAGAGATCAACGAGAGCAGTTCTTC
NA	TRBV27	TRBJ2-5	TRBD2	CASSSGRGFLVAGEETQYF	TGTGCCAGCAGTTCTGGCAGGGGGTTTCTGGTAGCGGGAGAAGAGACCCAGTACTTC